The next 8 T cell receptor beta chains were all read from a single sample in a study of T-cell memory formation after mild COVID-19. TCRdb independently ran MiXCR on the 5' RACE reads; one entry per CDR3 protein. Of 350,000 or so distinct CDR3 sequences in the sample, over 10% were seen once. Sequencing input: PBMCs or a T cell subset sorted from them (not recorded which). These receptors were obtained from a young man who had mild COVID-19 (a few samples of this study predate the infection). Cell type and time point are not known.

The chain joins TRBV19 to TRBJ2-1; D is undetermined. The germline V and J ends were trimmed by 1 base and 2 bases, with 6 bases remaining between them. The CDR3 has 14 amino acids. Germline CDR1 is LNHDA and CDR2 is SQIVND (reference sequence). The CDR3 loop reads CASSIVEPYNEQFF. In DNA form, the CDR3 reads TGTGCCAGTAGTATAGTGGAACCCTACAATGAGCAGTTCTTC.

The chain is built from TRBV7-2 and TRBJ2-3; D is unresolved. Germline V CDR1 and CDR2: SGHTA, FQGNSA. Trimming took off 6 bases at V and 2 bases at J, with 9 bases between the two ends. The CDR3 sequence is 13 residues long. Here the CDR3 reads CASRLGPTDTQYF. The CDR3 DNA is TGTGCCAGCAGGCTTGGTCCCACAGATACGCAGTATTTT.

This chain uses TRBV4-3 with TRBJ1-3; D is possibly TRBD1 (5 bases). This CDR3 has 13 amino acids. Trimming pared 0 bases from V and 15 bases from J, leaving 15 bases between. Germline CDR1 reads LGHNA; CDR2 reads YSLEER. CDR3 nucleotide sequence: TGCGCCAGCAGCCAAGATGCAGGGACCCCGAAATATTTT. Translating gives CASSQDAGTPKYF.

This clonotype was seen ten or more times. The J gene is TRBJ2-7, the V gene TRBV7-2, with 11 bases that match TRBD2. The CDR3 runs to 15 residues. With 4 bases clipped from V and 7 bases from J, the junction kept 9 bases outside the gene matches. CDR1 and CDR2 (germline): SGHTA, FQGNSA. Written as DNA, the CDR3 is TGTGCCAGCAGCTCCCAGTCGACTAGCGGGGTTGAGCAGTACTTC. This gives the protein CASSSQSTSGVEQYF.

Only a few counts were recorded for this clonotype. CDR3 sequence: CSARRSSGGDEQFF. For the CDR3, the DNA is TGCAGTGCCCGCCGATCTAGCGGGGGGGATGAGCAGTTCTTC. The chain links TRBV20-1 to TRBJ2-1, with 12 positions matching TRBD2. CDR3 length: 14 amino acids. CDR1 DFQATT and CDR2 SNEGSKA come from the germline V gene (reference sequence). The junction had 8 bases not matched to a gene; V was cut back by 6 bases and J by 8 bases.

The chain recombines TRBV7-9 with TRBJ1-1; D is possibly TRBD1 (5 bases). This CDR3 has 14 residues. Germline CDR1 SEHNR, CDR2 FQNEAQ (reference sequence). V gave up 5 bases and J gave up 0 bases, with 10 bases separating them. CDR3 coding DNA: TGTGCCAGCAGCCAACTGACAGTGAACACTGAAGCTTTCTTT. Translating gives CASSQLTVNTEAFF. The complete variable domain, with remaining parts taken from reference TRBV7-9 and TRBJ1-1, reads DTGVSQNPRHKITKRGQNVTFRCDPISEHNRLYWYRQTLGQGPEFLTYFQNEAQLEKSRLLSDRFSAERPKGSFSTLEIQRTEQGDSAMYLCASSQLTVNTEAFFGQGTRLTVV.

This clonotype came up a few times. The CDR3: CASSSIAGTGGTGYTF. CDR3 sequence (DNA): TGTGCCAGCAGCTCCATAGCGGGGACAGGGGGCACTGGCTACACCTTC. V usage is TRBV7-2 and J usage is TRBJ1-2, with TRBD1 matching over 12 bases. After removal of 4 bases from V and 7 bases from J, the junction contained 10 bases not matched to a gene. The CDR3 totals 16 residues. From germline, CDR1 is SGHTA and CDR2 FQGNSA.

This clonotype was recorded at least ten times. This rearrangement joins TRBV6-2 or TRBV6-3 to TRBJ2-3; maybe TRBD1 (5 bases). Looked up from germline, CDR1 is MNHEY and CDR2 is SVGEGT. The CDR3 is made up of 12 amino acids. The V gene lost 2 bases and the J gene lost 8 bases, with 8 bases spanning the gap. The CDR3 is CASSYLQATQYF. As DNA, the CDR3 is TGTGCCAGCAGTTACCTACAGGCTACGCAGTATTTT.